The 3 T cell receptor beta chains presented below share a single source sample, sequenced in a study of blood T cell repertoires in COVID-19. Produced via immunoSEQ multiplex PCR; TCRdb's table is partial and in-frame only. This table holds some 290,000 clones, under 90% found once. Sequences were obtained from PBMCs or T cells enriched from blood (not recorded which). These receptors came from a woman aged 25-40 years who had recovered from COVID-19.

V usage is TRBV30 and J usage is TRBJ1-1; possibly TRBD1 for D (5 bases). The ends were cut back, 2 bases at V and 6 bases at J, with 13 bases in the middle. Germline V lookup: CDR1 GTSNPN, CDR2 SVGIG (reference sequence). CDR3 length: 13 amino acids. The CDR3 protein is CAWSPQSGAEAFF. DNA of the CDR3: TGTGCCTGGAGTCCTCAGTCGGGGGCTGAAGCTTTCTTT.

This clone has only one observation. The V gene is TRBV27, the J gene TRBJ2-5, with D perhaps TRBD2 (5 bases). The CDR3 consists of 13 residues. V was shortened by 11 bases and J by 4 bases, with 17 bases between the two germline ends. Germline CDR1 and CDR2: MNHEY and SMNVEV (reference sequence). CDR3: CASSGSRGETQYF. CDR3 DNA sequence: TGTGCCTCTTCGGGCAGTCGGGGAGAGACCCAGTACTTC.

The rearrangement links TRBV4-1 to TRBJ2-6; weak D call: TRBD2 (5 bases). Between the trimmed V and J ends, which lost 0 bases and 0 bases, there was a span of 12 bases. Germline V gives CDR1 MGHRA, CDR2 YSYEKL. The CDR3 has 18 amino acids. The CDR3 DNA is TGCGCCAGCAGCCAAGATGAGGGCACAAGCTCTGGGGCCAACGTCCTGACTTTC. It specifies CASSQDEGTSSGANVLTF.